A selection of T cell receptor beta chains follows, all from one sample in a study of OX40 agonist ivuxolimab in advanced cancers. TCRdb's table, derived via immunoSEQ multiplex PCR, lists solely in-frame clones and lacks some. The sample consists of some 62,000 clones, roughly 81% of them appearing once. Sequencing used CD4+ or CD8+ T cells sorted from blood, obtained in a trial of the OX40 agonist ivuxolimab. Receptor source: an adult with an advanced solid tumor such as melanoma, head and neck, liver or kidney cancer. The CDR3 runs from the conserved cysteine through the conserved F or W. The order of the fields is CDR3 protein, V gene, J gene.

CDR3 protein: CASSKTGSTNEKLFF
V gene: TRBV2
J gene: TRBJ1-4

CDR3 protein: CATHKGETQYF
V gene: TRBV27
J gene: TRBJ2-5

CDR3 protein: CASSVQGYSNQPQHF
V gene: TRBV5-8
J gene: TRBJ1-5

CDR3 protein: CASSHPRTDLNTEAFF
V gene: TRBV5-4
J gene: TRBJ1-1

CDR3 protein: CASSLNTVYGYTF
V gene: TRBV5-1
J gene: TRBJ1-2

CDR3 protein: CASSLNGNEQFF
V gene: TRBV5-8
J gene: TRBJ2-1

CDR3 protein: CASSRGGAITSYEQYF
V gene: TRBV28
J gene: TRBJ2-7

CDR3 protein: CASSLFIGTGGSPLHF
V gene: TRBV27
J gene: TRBJ1-6

CDR3 protein: CAIRLGQADTQYF
V gene: TRBV10-3
J gene: TRBJ2-3

CDR3 protein: CASSLDSTEAPQYF
V gene: TRBV5-1
J gene: TRBJ2-3

CDR3 protein: CASSLVDRGTGELFF
V gene: TRBV5-1
J gene: TRBJ2-2

CDR3 protein: CASGPRDGSYNEQFF
V gene: TRBV7-2
J gene: TRBJ2-1

CDR3 protein: CASSQLPPPGAGAEQFF
V gene: TRBV4-1
J gene: TRBJ2-1

CDR3 protein: CASSVAPAYNEQFF
V gene: TRBV9
J gene: TRBJ2-1

CDR3 protein: CASSQGMFGWNTGELFF
V gene: TRBV4-1
J gene: TRBJ2-2

CDR3 protein: CASSLAWGEVHQPQHF
V gene: TRBV7-9
J gene: TRBJ1-5

CDR3 protein: CASSLGRGLGTEAFF
V gene: TRBV4-1
J gene: TRBJ1-1

CDR3 protein: CASSLEGQGGQPQHF
V gene: TRBV7-2
J gene: TRBJ1-5

CDR3 protein: CASSRFGGTSYNEQFF
V gene: TRBV11-2
J gene: TRBJ2-1

CDR3 protein: CASSLEGRTNYGYTF
V gene: TRBV7-2
J gene: TRBJ1-2

CDR3 protein: CASSITGGDYGYTF
V gene: TRBV19
J gene: TRBJ1-2

CDR3 protein: CARSGGTGAAPYGYTF
V gene: TRBV5-3
J gene: TRBJ1-2

CDR3 protein: CASSLERGYYGYTF
V gene: TRBV5-6
J gene: TRBJ1-2

CDR3 protein: CASSVTPGTYEQYF
V gene: TRBV7-3
J gene: NA

CDR3 protein: CASSARRDSLYEQYF
V gene: TRBV5-1
J gene: NA

CDR3 protein: CAWRNAAGAGKTQYF
V gene: TRBV30
J gene: TRBJ2-5

CDR3 protein: CASSTTEKLFF
V gene: TRBV28
J gene: TRBJ1-4

CDR3 protein: CASSLSRGATYEQYF
V gene: TRBV5-4
J gene: TRBJ2-7

CDR3 protein: CASSDPRGDRVVQETQYF
V gene: TRBV9
J gene: TRBJ2-5

CDR3 protein: CASSFGQVPEKLFF
V gene: TRBV7-6
J gene: TRBJ1-4

CDR3 protein: CASSAGRQETQYF
V gene: TRBV19
J gene: TRBJ2-5

CDR3 protein: CASFLFTGLAGGEQYF
V gene: TRBV13
J gene: TRBJ2-7

CDR3 protein: CASSLELAVQETQYF
V gene: TRBV11-2
J gene: TRBJ2-5

CDR3 protein: CASSLSPSGGNEQFF
V gene: TRBV5-6
J gene: TRBJ2-1

CDR3 protein: CASSLVPGSDTGELFF
V gene: TRBV7-9
J gene: TRBJ2-2

CDR3 protein: CASSRPGQGFYGYTF
V gene: TRBV13
J gene: TRBJ1-2

CDR3 protein: CASSEFKAPYAQYF
V gene: TRBV25-1
J gene: TRBJ2-3

CDR3 protein: CASSPPSSGRDEQFF
V gene: TRBV14
J gene: TRBJ2-1

CDR3 protein: CASSPLTSGNEQFF
V gene: TRBV4-1
J gene: TRBJ2-1

CDR3 protein: CAISEQWTGTSGYTF
V gene: TRBV10-3
J gene: TRBJ1-2

CDR3 protein: CASSPRLEGRDYNEQFF
V gene: TRBV11-3
J gene: TRBJ2-1

CDR3 protein: CASSPDRGKETQYF
V gene: TRBV27
J gene: TRBJ2-5

CDR3 protein: CAIGRQVGSPLHF
V gene: TRBV10-3
J gene: TRBJ1-6

CDR3 protein: CASSRTGFGEQYF
V gene: TRBV2
J gene: TRBJ2-7

CDR3 protein: CASSEMQNTEAFF
V gene: TRBV9
J gene: TRBJ1-1

CDR3 protein: CASSLGGNTEAFF
V gene: TRBV5-6
J gene: TRBJ1-1